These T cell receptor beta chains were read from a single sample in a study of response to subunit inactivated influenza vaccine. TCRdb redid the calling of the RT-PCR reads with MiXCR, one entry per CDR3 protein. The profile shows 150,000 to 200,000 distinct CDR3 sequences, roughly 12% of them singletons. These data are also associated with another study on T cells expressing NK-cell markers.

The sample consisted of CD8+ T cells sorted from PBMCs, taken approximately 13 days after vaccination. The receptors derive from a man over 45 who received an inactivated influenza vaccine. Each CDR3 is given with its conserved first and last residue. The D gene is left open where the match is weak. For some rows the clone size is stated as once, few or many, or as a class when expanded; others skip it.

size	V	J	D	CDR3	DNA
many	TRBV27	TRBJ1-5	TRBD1	CASSYTGAYSNQPQHF	TGTGCCAGCAGTTATACAGGGGCCTATAGCAATCAGCCCCAGCATTTT
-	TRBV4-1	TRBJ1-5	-	CASSQEGPSNQPQHF	TGCGCCAGCAGCCAAGAGGGACCGTCGAATCAGCCCCAGCATTTT
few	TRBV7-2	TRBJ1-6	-	CASSLVAATSHPLHF	TGTGCCAGCAGCTTAGTTGCAGCTACGTCCCATCCCCTCCACTTT
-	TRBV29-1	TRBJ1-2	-	CSVEGRQVYGYTF	TGCAGCGTTGAGGGAAGACAGGTCTATGGCTACACCTTC
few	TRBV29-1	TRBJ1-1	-	CSVNPTGWNTEAFF	TGCAGCGTAAACCCGACAGGATGGAACACTGAAGCTTTCTTT
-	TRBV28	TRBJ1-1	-	CASSLRGGLWTEAFF	TGTGCCAGCAGTCTCCGCGGGGGGCTGTGGACTGAAGCTTTCTTT
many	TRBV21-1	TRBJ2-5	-	CASSELKRRGQETQYF	TGTGCCAGCAGCGAATTAAAACGGCGGGGGCAAGAGACCCAGTACTTC
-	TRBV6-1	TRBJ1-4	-	CASTYVQGNEKLFF	TGTGCCAGCACCTACGTACAGGGAAATGAAAAACTGTTTTTT
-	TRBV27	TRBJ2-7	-	CASSLIPGSAYEQYF	TGTGCCAGCAGTTTAATCCCGGGTTCCGCATACGAGCAGTACTTC
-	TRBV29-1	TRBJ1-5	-	CSVVTDHSNQPQHF	TGCAGCGTTGTGACGGATCATAGCAATCAGCCCCAGCATTTT
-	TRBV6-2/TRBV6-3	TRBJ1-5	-	CASSYYGTDNQPQHF	TGTGCCAGCAGTTACTACGGGACGGATAATCAGCCCCAGCATTTT
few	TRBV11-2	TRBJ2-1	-	CASSLGRGGIRETYNEQFF	TGTGCCAGCAGCTTAGGGAGGGGCGGGATACGGGAAACCTACAATGAGCAGTTCTTC
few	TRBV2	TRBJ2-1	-	CASSGTGSYNEQFF	TGTGCCAGCAGTGGTACAGGCTCCTACAATGAGCAGTTCTTC
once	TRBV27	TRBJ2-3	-	CASSLPPGDTQYF	TGTGCCAGCAGTTTGCCCCCTGGGGATACGCAGTATTTT
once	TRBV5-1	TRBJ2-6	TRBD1	CASSSPGQGPYGANVLTF	TGCGCCAGCAGCTCGCCGGGACAGGGTCCCTATGGGGCCAACGTCCTGACTTTC
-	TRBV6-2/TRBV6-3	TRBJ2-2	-	CASSYYRLNTGELFF	TGTGCCAGCAGTTACTATAGGTTGAACACCGGGGAGCTGTTTTTT
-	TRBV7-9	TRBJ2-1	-	CASSGAGPYNEQFF	TGTGCCAGCAGCGGCGCGGGACCGTACAATGAGCAGTTCTTC
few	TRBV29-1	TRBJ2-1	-	CSVSLLGLGDEQFF	TGCAGCGTTTCACTGCTTGGTCTAGGGGATGAGCAGTTCTTC
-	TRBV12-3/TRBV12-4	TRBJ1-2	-	CASSWGQQGAPSYGYTF	TGTGCCAGCAGTTGGGGTCAACAGGGCGCACCATCCTATGGCTACACCTTC
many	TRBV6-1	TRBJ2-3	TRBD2	CASSRTSVPDTDTQYF	TGTGCCAGCAGTCGAACTAGCGTCCCTGACACAGATACGCAGTATTTT
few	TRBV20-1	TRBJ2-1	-	CSAIDRSSYNEQFF	TGCAGTGCTATCGACAGGTCCTCCTACAATGAGCAGTTCTTC
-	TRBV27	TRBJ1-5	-	CASSRGQYNQPQHF	TGTGCCAGCAGTCGTGGACAGTACAATCAGCCCCAGCATTTT
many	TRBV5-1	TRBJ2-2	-	CASASTVDGELFF	TGCGCCAGCGCCTCGACGGTGGACGGGGAGCTGTTTTTT
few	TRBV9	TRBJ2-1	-	CASSVGINEQFF	TGTGCCAGCAGCGTAGGGATCAATGAGCAGTTCTTC
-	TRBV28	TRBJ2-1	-	CASSLRGFNEQFF	TGTGCCAGCAGCCTGCGAGGTTTTAATGAGCAGTTCTTC
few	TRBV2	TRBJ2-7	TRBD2	CARPGLAGTYEQYF	TGTGCCAGACCGGGACTAGCGGGAACCTACGAGCAGTACTTC
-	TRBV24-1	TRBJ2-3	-	CATSDSRRALYTDTQYF	TGTGCCACCAGTGATTCACGAAGGGCGTTGTACACAGATACGCAGTATTTT
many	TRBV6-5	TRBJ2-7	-	CASSYSDSYEQYF	TGTGCCAGCAGTTACAGTGACTCCTACGAGCAGTACTTC
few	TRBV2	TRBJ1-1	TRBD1	CASSVGTATEAFF	TGTGCCAGCAGCGTTGGGACAGCCACTGAAGCTTTCTTT
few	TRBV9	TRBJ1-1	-	CASSVGGKDTEAFF	TGTGCCAGCAGCGTAGGAGGGAAGGACACTGAAGCTTTCTTT
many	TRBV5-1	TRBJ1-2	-	CASSLGPEDYGYTF	TGCGCCAGCAGCCTGGGGCCGGAGGACTATGGCTACACCTTC
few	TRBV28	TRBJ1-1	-	CASSLAMNTEAFF	TGTGCCAGCAGTTTAGCAATGAACACTGAAGCTTTCTTT
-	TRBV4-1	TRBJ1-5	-	CASSQVSSSNQPQHF	TGCGCCAGCAGCCAAGTCTCCAGTAGCAATCAGCCCCAGCATTTT
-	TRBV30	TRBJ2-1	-	CACIQGCSYNEQFF	TGTGCCTGTATACAGGGTTGCTCCTACAATGAGCAGTTCTTC
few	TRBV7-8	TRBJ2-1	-	CASSHTVNEQFF	TGTGCCAGCAGTCACACCGTGAATGAGCAGTTCTTC
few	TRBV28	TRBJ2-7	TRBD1	CASTEQGLGLYEQYF	TGTGCCAGCACCGAACAGGGGTTGGGTCTTTACGAGCAGTACTTC
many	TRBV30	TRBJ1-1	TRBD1	CAWSRGPEAFF	TGTGCCTGGAGTAGGGGGCCTGAAGCTTTCTTT
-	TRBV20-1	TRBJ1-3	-	CSARGYRKSISGNTIYF	TGCAGTGCTAGAGGGTACAGGAAAAGCATCTCTGGAAACACCATATATTTT
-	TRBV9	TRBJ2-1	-	CASSFRSSEGEQFF	TGTGCCAGCAGCTTCAGATCTAGCGAGGGGGAGCAGTTCTTC
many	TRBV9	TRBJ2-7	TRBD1	CASSPRTGLHEQYF	TGTGCCAGCAGCCCAAGGACAGGGCTCCACGAGCAGTACTTC
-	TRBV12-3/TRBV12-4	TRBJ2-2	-	CASSLARERLNTGELFF	TGTGCCAGCAGTTTAGCCCGGGAGAGACTAAACACCGGGGAGCTGTTTTTT
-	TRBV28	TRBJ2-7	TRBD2	CASSRAGDGFYEQYF	TGTGCCAGCAGTAGAGCGGGAGACGGTTTCTACGAGCAGTACTTC
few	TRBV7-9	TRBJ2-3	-	CASSLAGDGTDTQYF	TGTGCCAGCAGCTTAGCAGGGGATGGCACAGATACGCAGTATTTT
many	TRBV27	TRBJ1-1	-	CASSLSMGTEAFF	TGTGCCAGCAGTTTATCGATGGGGACTGAAGCTTTCTTT
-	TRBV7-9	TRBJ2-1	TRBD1	CASSLGRQGVLNEQFF	TGTGCCAGCAGCTTAGGTCGACAGGGGGTTTTAAATGAGCAGTTCTTC
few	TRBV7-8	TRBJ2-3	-	CASSIGRRTDTQYF	TGTGCCAGCAGCATTGGACGGAGGACAGATACGCAGTATTTT
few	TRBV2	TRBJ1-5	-	CASSESGGGNQPQHF	TGTGCCAGCAGTGAATCCGGGGGCGGCAATCAGCCCCAGCATTTT
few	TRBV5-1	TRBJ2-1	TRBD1	CASSSQQGLYNEQFF	TGCGCCAGCAGCTCACAACAGGGGCTCTACAATGAGCAGTTCTTC
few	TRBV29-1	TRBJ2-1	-	CSVETMEEQFF	TGCAGCGTTGAAACAATGGAGGAGCAGTTCTTC
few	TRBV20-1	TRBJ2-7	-	CSARDGWGAIYEQYF	TGCAGTGCTAGAGATGGTTGGGGGGCGATTTACGAGCAGTACTTC
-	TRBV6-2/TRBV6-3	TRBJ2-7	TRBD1	CASSYSRDRAGDEQYF	TGTGCCAGCAGTTACTCGAGGGACAGGGCGGGCGACGAGCAGTACTTC
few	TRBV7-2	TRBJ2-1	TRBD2	CASSSSGASSYNEQFF	TGTGCCAGCAGCTCTAGCGGGGCGAGCTCCTACAATGAGCAGTTCTTC
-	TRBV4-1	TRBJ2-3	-	CASSHRGGYPDTQYF	TGCGCCAGCAGCCACCGAGGGGGGTACCCAGATACGCAGTATTTT
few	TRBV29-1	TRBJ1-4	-	CSVETDHNEKLFF	TGCAGCGTTGAGACAGATCATAATGAAAAACTGTTTTTT
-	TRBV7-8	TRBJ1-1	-	CASSLSTTEAFF	TGTGCCAGCAGCTTATCAACCACTGAAGCTTTCTTT
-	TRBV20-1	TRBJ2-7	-	CSARVLEQYF	TGCAGCGCCCGTGTCCTGGAGCAGTACTTC
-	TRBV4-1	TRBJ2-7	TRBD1	CASSQSPGTGVEQYF	TGCGCCAGCAGCCAATCCCCAGGGACAGGGGTCGAGCAGTACTTC
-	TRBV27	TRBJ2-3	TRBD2	CASSLSTSGSLDTQYF	TGTGCCAGCAGTTTATCGACTAGCGGGAGTTTAGATACGCAGTATTTT
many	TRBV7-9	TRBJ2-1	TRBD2	CASSPRLAGGPYNEQFF	TGTGCCAGCAGCCCCCGACTAGCGGGAGGGCCCTACAATGAGCAGTTCTTC